The clone carrying this T cell receptor (beta chain) appeared many times. Its antigen remains unidentified. Trimming stripped 6 bases from V and 0 bases from J, with 12 bases between. The CDR3 is 15 residues long. Germline CDR1 is MNHNS and CDR2 is SASEGT. TCRdb independently ran MiXCR on the 5' RACE reads; one entry per CDR3 protein. The table records about 40,000 distinct CDR3 sequences, 4.7% of them present only once. The data originate from a study of early T cells in non-severe SARS-CoV-2 infection. For the study at large: Sequencing input comprised bulk RNA from unsorted whole blood; chain pairing was not available. Overall study results and limits: VDJdb matching, biased toward anti-spike CD8 responses, missed private and CD4 specificities.

The sample consisted of whole blood. The clonotype originates from an adult who was a healthcare worker with PCR-confirmed SARS-CoV-2 infection or an uninfected control (not recorded which). The chain carries TRBV6-1 and TRBJ2-1, with a weak D call TRBD2 (5 bases). This chain's CDR3 is CASSGSVDSYNEQFF. CDR3 nucleotides: TGTGCCAGCAGCGGTAGCGTAGACTCCTACAATGAGCAGTTCTTC.